The 24 T cell receptor beta chains below were found in one sample sequenced in a study of OX40 agonist ivuxolimab in advanced cancers. The protocol was immunoSEQ multiplex PCR, while the TCRdb copy is restricted to in-frame clones and leaves out a portion. The repertoire holds 72,000 or so clones, with about 90% as singletons. The sample in question was CD4+ or CD8+ T cells sorted from blood, obtained in a trial of the OX40 agonist ivuxolimab. The receptors shown here come from an adult with an advanced solid tumor such as melanoma, head and neck, liver or kidney cancer.

Here the CDR3 reads CASSYSTSGRDYEQYF. CDR3 coding DNA: TGTGCCAGCAGTTACTCGACTAGCGGGAGGGACTACGAGCAGTACTTC. This chain joins TRBV6-6 and TRBJ2-7, with 14 bases fitting TRBD2. The CDR3 loop spans 16 amino acids. Unmatched junction bases numbered 1, after V lost 0 bases and J lost 3 bases. CDR1 and CDR2 (germline): MNHNY, SVGAGI (reference sequence).

The chain has TRBV7-2 and TRBJ1-5; D not certain. The CDR3 is 12 amino acids. The germline V gene encodes CDR1 SGHTA and CDR2 FQGNSA. V was shortened by 3 bases and J by 7 bases, with 7 bases between the two germline ends. The CDR3 loop is CASSFSWQPQHF. CDR3 nucleotide sequence: TGTGCCAGCAGCTTTTCCTGGCAGCCCCAGCATTTT.

The chain carries TRBV29-1 and TRBJ1-2; 8 bases fit TRBD1. The germline gives CDR1 SQVTM, CDR2 ANQGSEA. The V gene end was trimmed by 8 bases and the J gene end by 5 bases; junction bases not matched to a gene: 7. This CDR3 has 12 residues. CDR3 loop: CSFRTGPYGYTF. In nucleotides, the CDR3 is TGCAGCTTCAGGACAGGGCCTTATGGCTACACCTTC.

The chain recombines TRBV28 with TRBJ2-5; TRBD2 matches 7 bases. Per germline, CDR1 MDHEN and CDR2 SYDVKM. The CDR3 consists of 15 residues. With 0 bases clipped from V and 2 bases from J, the junction kept 3 bases outside the gene matches. CDR3 nucleotides: TGTGCCAGCAGTTTATGGTGGGAGGGGCAAGAGACCCAGTACTTC. Protein sequence: CASSLWWEGQETQYF.

This chain joins TRBV27 and TRBJ2-2; 7 bases match TRBD2. This CDR3 has 16 amino acids. V shed 6 bases and J 1 base; nucleotides not matched to a gene: 8. The germline V gene has CDR1 MNHEY and CDR2 SMNVEV (reference sequence). CDR3 sequence reads: CASRPSQRGNTGELFF. The CDR3 nucleotides are TGTGCCAGCAGACCCTCCCAGCGGGGGAACACCGGGGAGCTGTTTTTT.

J is TRBJ2-7 and V is TRBV9; 8 bases fit TRBD1. This CDR3 spans 13 amino acids. Unmatched junction bases numbered 6, after V lost 4 bases and J lost 6 bases. CDR1 is SGDLS, CDR2 YYNGEE, per germline. The CDR3 DNA sequence: TGTGCCAGCAGCAAACGGACAGGGAGCGAGCAGTACTTC. Its protein is CASSKRTGSEQYF.

V gene TRBV19 combines with J gene TRBJ1-5; D unresolved. The CDR3 length is 15 residues. V was clipped by 7 bases and J by 0 bases, with 13 bases between them. Germline V gene lookup returns CDR1 LNHDA and CDR2 SQIVND (reference sequence). CDR3 sequence reads: CASKVTAYSNQPQHF. The CDR3 DNA follows: TGTGCCAGTAAGGTTACAGCTTATAGCAATCAGCCCCAGCATTTT.

This clone was recorded only once. V usage is TRBV7-9 and J usage is TRBJ2-5; D gene uncertain. There are 11 residues in the CDR3. V was shortened by 6 bases and J by 1 base, with 3 bases between the two germline ends. Per the germline V gene, CDR1 is SEHNR and CDR2 is FQNEAQ (reference sequence). CDR3 coding DNA: TGTGCCAGCAGTTTCCAAGAGACCCAGTACTTC. As protein: CASSFQETQYF.

The V call is TRBV7-8, the J call TRBJ2-3; D may match TRBD1 or TRBD2 (7 bases each). Germline assignment: CDR1 SGHVS and CDR2 FQNEAQ. The V end lost 3 bases, the J end lost 3 bases, and 16 bases lay between the germline ends. The length of the CDR3 is 16 residues. CDR3 residues: CASSLQGGIRTDTQYF. CDR3 DNA sequence: TGTGCCAGCAGCTTGCAGGGGGGGATCCGAACAGATACGCAGTATTTT.

The J gene is TRBJ2-2, the V gene TRBV5-1; no clear D gene. The length of the CDR3 is 15 residues. V lost 2 bases and J 1 base, leaving 9 bases between the germline ends. The V gene's germline CDR1 is SGHRS and CDR2 YFSETQ. CDR3 region: CASSFGSGNTGELFF. CDR3 nucleotides: TGCGCCAGCAGCTTTGGGTCCGGGAACACCGGGGAGCTGTTTTTT.

The chain joins TRBV29-1 to TRBJ1-2, with D hard to call. CDR1 is SQVTM, CDR2 ANQGSEA, per germline. With 3 bases removed from V and 0 bases from J, the gap between germline ends came to 5 bases. CDR3 length: 12 amino acids. CDR3 sequence reads: CSVEKANYGYTF. In DNA, the CDR3 is TGCAGCGTTGAGAAGGCTAACTATGGCTACACCTTC.

This clone turned up a few times. The chain uses TRBV19 and TRBJ2-3; TRBD2 might be the D (6 bases). The CDR3 sequence is 16 residues long. Trimming stripped 5 bases from V and 0 bases from J, with 15 bases between. CDR1 and CDR2 from the germline V gene are LNHDA and SQIVND (reference sequence). In DNA, the CDR3 is TGTGCCAGTAGTGCAGGGACTTTCGCTAGCACAGATACGCAGTATTTT. Translating it yields CASSAGTFASTDTQYF.

The chain carries TRBV6-1 and TRBJ2-7; perhaps TRBD1 as D (5 bases). V was cut by 6 bases and J by 3 bases, with 12 bases left in between. This CDR3 spans 13 amino acids. Germline V gives CDR1 MNHNS, CDR2 SASEGT. CDR3 loop: CASRNRQGYEQYF. The DNA of the CDR3 is TGTGCCAGCAGGAACCGGCAGGGCTACGAGCAGTACTTC.

The genes are TRBV6-6 and TRBJ2-1; TRBD1 is a possible D gene (6 bases). The V gene's germline CDR1 is MNHNY and CDR2 SVGAGI (reference sequence). Deletions cut 7 bases from V and 4 bases from J, with 17 bases between. The CDR3 is 15 residues long. For the CDR3, the DNA is TGTGCCAGCAAACGTATAACAGGGTGGTACAATGAGCAGTTCTTC. It yields the protein CASKRITGWYNEQFF.

The chain combines TRBV7-9 with TRBJ2-3; D is perhaps TRBD1 (5 bases). Germline lookup yields CDR1 SEHNR and CDR2 FQNEAQ (reference sequence). This CDR3 has 15 residues. Trimming left V 5 bases short and J 5 bases short, with 17 bases between. The CDR3, as DNA: TGTGCCAGCAGCGATCGTTTAGGGGCAGGAGATACGCAGTATTTT. The encoded protein is CASSDRLGAGDTQYF.

This chain links TRBV11-2 with TRBJ2-1; perhaps TRBD1 as D (8 bases). The V and J ends lost 2 bases and 6 bases respectively, with 17 bases between them. This CDR3 has 16 amino acids. Per germline, CDR1 SGHAT and CDR2 FQNNGV. The CDR3 region is CASSLFGQGGVNEQFF. Here the CDR3 DNA reads TGTGCCAGCAGCTTATTCGGACAGGGAGGGGTCAATGAGCAGTTCTTC.

V is TRBV10-2 and J is TRBJ1-6; no clear D. Trimming shortened V by 6 bases and J by 9 bases, and 15 bases separated the two germline ends. Per germline, CDR1 WSHSY and CDR2 SAAADI. CDR3 length: 14 amino acids. Here the CDR3 DNA reads TGCGCCAGCAGCTTTGAGAGGGCTGCTTCACCCCTCCACTTT. It specifies CASSFERAASPLHF.

This chain connects TRBV7-2 to TRBJ2-7; TRBD2 might be the D (5 bases). The ends were cut back, 0 bases at V and 0 bases at J, with 9 bases in the middle. The CDR3 length is 15 residues. The germline CDR1 and CDR2 sequences are SGHTA and FQGNSA. CDR3: CASSLAPGSSYEQYF. The CDR3 bases are TGTGCCAGCAGCTTAGCGCCGGGGAGCTCCTACGAGCAGTACTTC.

This chain uses TRBV30 with TRBJ2-2; TRBD2 matches at 9 bases. Unmatched junction bases numbered 20, after V lost 5 bases and J lost 7 bases. Per germline, CDR1 GTSNPN and CDR2 SVGIG (reference sequence). The CDR3 loop spans 18 amino acids. Here the CDR3 reads CAWARPGAGGPRDGELFF. CDR3 DNA sequence: TGTGCCTGGGCCCGCCCGGGAGCGGGAGGACCGAGGGACGGGGAGCTGTTTTTT.

This clone came up once. The chain carries TRBV5-5 and TRBJ1-2; 8 bases are a match to TRBD1. The CDR3 contains 15 residues. Germline values: CDR1 SGHKS, CDR2 YYEKEE (reference sequence). The junction had 10 bases not matched to a gene; V was cut back by 4 bases and J by 5 bases. CDR3 loop: CASSLGNRGRYGYTF. The CDR3 DNA follows: TGTGCCAGCAGCCTCGGGAACAGGGGGAGATATGGCTACACCTTC.

This rearrangement joins TRBV5-1 to TRBJ2-3; D tentatively reads TRBD1 or TRBD2 (6 bases each). Germline V lookup: CDR1 SGHRS, CDR2 YFSETQ. With 4 bases removed from V and 2 bases from J, the gap between germline ends came to 11 bases. This CDR3 region has 14 residues. The CDR3 spells CASSGAGHTDTQYF. CDR3 bases: TGCGCCAGCAGCGGGGCGGGACACACAGATACGCAGTATTTT.

There are a few counts of this clone. The J gene is TRBJ1-1, the V gene TRBV10-3; unclear D gene. This CDR3 comprises 13 residues. Germline CDR1 is ENHRY and CDR2 is SYGVKD. The V and J ends lost 4 bases and 7 bases respectively, with 13 bases between them. This chain's CDR3 is CAISVAGNGEAFF. In nucleotides, the CDR3 is TGTGCCATCAGTGTTGCGGGGAACGGTGAAGCTTTCTTT.

This chain uses TRBV9 with TRBJ1-3; D is undetermined. CDR1 is SGDLS, CDR2 YYNGEE, per germline. The CDR3 runs 11 residues. V was trimmed by 3 bases and J by 8 bases, leaving 6 bases between them. CDR3 amino acids: CASSDIDTIYF. The CDR3 bases are TGTGCCAGCAGCGACATCGACACCATATATTTT.

The chain combines TRBV10-2 with TRBJ1-6; D is unclear. The CDR3 extends over 16 amino acids. CDR1 and CDR2 (germline): WSHSY, SAAADI. With 3 bases removed from V and 0 bases from J, the gap between germline ends came to 9 bases. As DNA, the CDR3 is TGCGCCAGCAGTGATACGCGAAACTCCTATAATTCACCCCTCCACTTT. Amino acids: CASSDTRNSYNSPLHF.